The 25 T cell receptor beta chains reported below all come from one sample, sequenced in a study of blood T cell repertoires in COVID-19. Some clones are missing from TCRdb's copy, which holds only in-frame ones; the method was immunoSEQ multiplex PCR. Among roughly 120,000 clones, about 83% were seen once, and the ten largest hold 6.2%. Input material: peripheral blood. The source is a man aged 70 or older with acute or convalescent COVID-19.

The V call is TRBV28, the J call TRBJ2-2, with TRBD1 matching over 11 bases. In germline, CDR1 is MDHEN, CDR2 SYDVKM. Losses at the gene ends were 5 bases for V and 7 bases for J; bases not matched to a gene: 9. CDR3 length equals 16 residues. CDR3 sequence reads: CASSTGTGGDVGELFF. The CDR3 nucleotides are TGTGCCAGCAGTACCGGGACAGGGGGTGATGTCGGGGAGCTGTTTTTT.

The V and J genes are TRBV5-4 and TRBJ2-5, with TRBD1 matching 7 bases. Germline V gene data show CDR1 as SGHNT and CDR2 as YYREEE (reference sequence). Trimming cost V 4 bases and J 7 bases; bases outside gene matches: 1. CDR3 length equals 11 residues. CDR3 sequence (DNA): TGTGCCAGCAGCACAGGGGCGACCCAGTACTTC. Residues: CASSTGATQYF.

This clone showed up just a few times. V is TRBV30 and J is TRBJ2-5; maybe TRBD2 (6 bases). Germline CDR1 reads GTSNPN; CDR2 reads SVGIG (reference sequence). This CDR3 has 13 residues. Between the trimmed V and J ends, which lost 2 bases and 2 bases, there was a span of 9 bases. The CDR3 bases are TGTGCCTGGAGTCCGGGACTGCAAGAGACCCAGTACTTC. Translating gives CAWSPGLQETQYF.

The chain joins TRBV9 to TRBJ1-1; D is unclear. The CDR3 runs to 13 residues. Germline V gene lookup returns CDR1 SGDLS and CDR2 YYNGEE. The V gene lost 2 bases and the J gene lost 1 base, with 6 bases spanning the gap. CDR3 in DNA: TGTGCCAGCAGCGTCGTGGCGAACACTGAAGCTTTCTTT. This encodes CASSVVANTEAFF.

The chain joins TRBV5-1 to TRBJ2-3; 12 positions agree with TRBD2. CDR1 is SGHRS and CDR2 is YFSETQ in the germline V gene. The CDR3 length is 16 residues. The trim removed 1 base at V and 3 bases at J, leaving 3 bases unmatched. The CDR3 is CASSLQGTSGTDTQYF. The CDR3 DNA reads TGCGCCAGCAGCTTGCAAGGGACTAGCGGGACAGATACGCAGTATTTT.

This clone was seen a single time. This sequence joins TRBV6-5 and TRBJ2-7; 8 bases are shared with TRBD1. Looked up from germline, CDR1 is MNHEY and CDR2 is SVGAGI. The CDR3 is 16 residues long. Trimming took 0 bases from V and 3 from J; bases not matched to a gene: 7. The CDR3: CASSYSLAGGNYEQYF. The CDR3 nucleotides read TGTGCCAGCAGTTACTCGCTGGCAGGGGGCAACTACGAGCAGTACTTC.

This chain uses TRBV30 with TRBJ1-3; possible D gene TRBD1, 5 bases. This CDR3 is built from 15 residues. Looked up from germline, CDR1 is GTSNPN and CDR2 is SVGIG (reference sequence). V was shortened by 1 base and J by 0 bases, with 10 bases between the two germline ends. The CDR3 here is CAWSGKGISGNTIYF. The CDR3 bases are TGTGCCTGGAGTGGGAAGGGGATCTCTGGAAACACCATATATTTT.

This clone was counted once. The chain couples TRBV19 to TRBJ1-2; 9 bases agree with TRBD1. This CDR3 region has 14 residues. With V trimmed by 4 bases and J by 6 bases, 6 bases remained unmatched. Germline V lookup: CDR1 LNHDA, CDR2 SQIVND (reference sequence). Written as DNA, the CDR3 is TGTGCCAGTAGTACGGGACAGGGTTGGGATGGCTACACCTTC. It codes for CASSTGQGWDGYTF.

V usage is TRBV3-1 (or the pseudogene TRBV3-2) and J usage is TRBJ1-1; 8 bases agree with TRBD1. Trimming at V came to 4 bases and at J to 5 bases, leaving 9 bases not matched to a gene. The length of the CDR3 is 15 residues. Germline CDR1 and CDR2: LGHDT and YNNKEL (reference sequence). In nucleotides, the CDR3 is TGTGCCAGCAGCCCGCGACAGGGGTACGGTACTGAAGCTTTCTTT. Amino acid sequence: CASSPRQGYGTEAFF.

The CDR3, as DNA: TGTGCCAGCAGCGAGCGGACGGCGAACACTGAAGCTTTCTTT. Amino acid sequence: CASSERTANTEAFF. V is TRBV7-9 and J is TRBJ1-1; no reliable D call. Germline V CDR1 and CDR2: SEHNR, FQNEAQ (reference sequence). This CDR3 comprises 14 residues. With 5 bases removed from V and 1 base from J, the gap between germline ends came to 11 bases. Filled out from reference TRBV7-9 and TRBJ1-1, the complete variable domain reads DTGVSQNPRHKITKRGQNVTFRCDPISEHNRLYWYRQTLGQGPEFLTYFQNEAQLEKSRLLSDRFSAERPKGSFSTLEIQRTEQGDSAMYLCASSERTANTEAFFGQGTRLTVV.

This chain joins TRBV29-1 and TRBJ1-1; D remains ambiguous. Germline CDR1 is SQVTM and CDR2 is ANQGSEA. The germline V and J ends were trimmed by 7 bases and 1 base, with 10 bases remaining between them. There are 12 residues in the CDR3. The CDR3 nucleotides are TGCAGCGCTCGTCGGGAGAACACTGAAGCTTTCTTT. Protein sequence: CSARRENTEAFF.

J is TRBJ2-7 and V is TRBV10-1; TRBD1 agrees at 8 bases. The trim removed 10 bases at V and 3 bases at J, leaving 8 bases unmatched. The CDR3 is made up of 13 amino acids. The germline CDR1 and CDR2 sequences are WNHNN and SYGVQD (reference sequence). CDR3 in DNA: TGCGCCATATCTTACAGGGGGGACTACGAGCAGTACTTC. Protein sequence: CAISYRGDYEQYF.

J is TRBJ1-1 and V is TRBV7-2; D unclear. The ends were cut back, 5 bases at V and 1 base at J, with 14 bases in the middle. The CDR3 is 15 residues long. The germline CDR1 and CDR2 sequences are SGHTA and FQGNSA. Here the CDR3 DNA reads TGTGCCAGCAGCACAACAGACGGTGGGAACACTGAAGCTTTCTTT. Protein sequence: CASSTTDGGNTEAFF.

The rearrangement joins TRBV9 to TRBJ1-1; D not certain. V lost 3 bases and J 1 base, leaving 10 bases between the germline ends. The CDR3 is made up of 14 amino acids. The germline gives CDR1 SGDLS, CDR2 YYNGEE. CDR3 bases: TGTGCCAGCAGCGCAGCAACAGAGAACACTGAAGCTTTCTTT. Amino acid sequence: CASSAATENTEAFF. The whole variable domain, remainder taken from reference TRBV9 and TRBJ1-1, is DSGVTQTPKHLITATGQRVTLRCSPRSGDLSVYWYQQSLDQGLQFLIQYYNGEERAKGNILERFSAQQFPDLHSELNLSSLELGDSALYFCASSAATENTEAFFGQGTRLTVV.

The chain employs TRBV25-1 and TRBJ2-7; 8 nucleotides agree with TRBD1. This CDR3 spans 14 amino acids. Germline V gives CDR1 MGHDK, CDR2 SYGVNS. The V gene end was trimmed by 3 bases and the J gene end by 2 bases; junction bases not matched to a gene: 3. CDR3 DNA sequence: TGTGCCAGCAGTGACGGGACAGGACCCTACGAGCAGTACTTC. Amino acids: CASSDGTGPYEQYF.

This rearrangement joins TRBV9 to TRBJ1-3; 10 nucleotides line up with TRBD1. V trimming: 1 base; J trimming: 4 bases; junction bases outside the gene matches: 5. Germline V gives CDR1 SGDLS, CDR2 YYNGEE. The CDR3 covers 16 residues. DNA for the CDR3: TGTGCCAGCAGCGTACAGACAGGGGGCGGAGGAAACACCATATATTTT. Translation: CASSVQTGGGGNTIYF.

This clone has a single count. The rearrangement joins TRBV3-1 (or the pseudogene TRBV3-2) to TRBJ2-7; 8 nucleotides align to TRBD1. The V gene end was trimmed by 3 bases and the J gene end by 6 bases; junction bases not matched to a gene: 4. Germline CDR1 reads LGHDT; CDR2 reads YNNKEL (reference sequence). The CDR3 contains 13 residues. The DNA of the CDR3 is TGTGCCAGCAGCCACGGACAGGGAGCCGAGCAGTACTTC. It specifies CASSHGQGAEQYF.

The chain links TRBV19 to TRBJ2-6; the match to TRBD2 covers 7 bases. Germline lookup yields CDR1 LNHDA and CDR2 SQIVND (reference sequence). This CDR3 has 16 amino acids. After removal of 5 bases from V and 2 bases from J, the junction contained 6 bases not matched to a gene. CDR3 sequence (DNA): TGTGCCAGTAGTCCCCGGGGGGTGCCTGGGGCCAACGTCCTGACTTTC. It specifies CASSPRGVPGANVLTF.

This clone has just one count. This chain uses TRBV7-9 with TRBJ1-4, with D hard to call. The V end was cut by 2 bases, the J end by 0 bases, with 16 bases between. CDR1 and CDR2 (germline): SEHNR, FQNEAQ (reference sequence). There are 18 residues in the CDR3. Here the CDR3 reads CASSLRSGRVSTNEKLFF. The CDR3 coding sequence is TGTGCCAGCAGCTTACGTTCTGGGCGAGTATCAACTAATGAAAAACTGTTTTTT.

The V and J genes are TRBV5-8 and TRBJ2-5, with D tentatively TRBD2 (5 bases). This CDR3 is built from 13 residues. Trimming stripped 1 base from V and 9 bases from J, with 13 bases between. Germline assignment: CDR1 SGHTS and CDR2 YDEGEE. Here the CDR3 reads CASSLWGVKAQYF. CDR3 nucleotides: TGTGCCAGCAGCTTGTGGGGAGTCAAGGCCCAGTACTTC. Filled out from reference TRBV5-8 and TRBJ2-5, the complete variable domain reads EAGVTQSPTHLIKTRGQQATLRCSPISGHTSVYWYQQALGLGLQFLLWYDEGEERNRGNFPPRFSGRQFPNYSSELNVNALELEDSALYLCASSLWGVKAQYFGPGTRLLVL.

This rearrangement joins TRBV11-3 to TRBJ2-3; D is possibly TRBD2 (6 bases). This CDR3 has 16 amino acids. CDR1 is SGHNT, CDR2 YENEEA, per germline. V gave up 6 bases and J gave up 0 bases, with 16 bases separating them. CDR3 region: CASSPQGGTSTDTQYF. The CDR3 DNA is TGTGCCAGCAGTCCCCAGGGTGGGACTAGCACAGATACGCAGTATTTT.

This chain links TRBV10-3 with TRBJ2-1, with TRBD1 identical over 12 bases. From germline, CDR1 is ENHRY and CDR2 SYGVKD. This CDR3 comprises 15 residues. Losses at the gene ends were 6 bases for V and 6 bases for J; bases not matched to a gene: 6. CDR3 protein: CAIRGDRGPLNEQFF. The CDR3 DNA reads TGTGCCATCAGGGGGGACAGGGGGCCCCTCAATGAGCAGTTCTTC.

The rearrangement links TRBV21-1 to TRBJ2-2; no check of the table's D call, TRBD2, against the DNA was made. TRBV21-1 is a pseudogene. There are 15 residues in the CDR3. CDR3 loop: CASSTTSGATGELFF. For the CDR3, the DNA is TGTGCCAGCAGCACCACTAGCGGCGCCACCGGGGAGCTGTTTTTT.

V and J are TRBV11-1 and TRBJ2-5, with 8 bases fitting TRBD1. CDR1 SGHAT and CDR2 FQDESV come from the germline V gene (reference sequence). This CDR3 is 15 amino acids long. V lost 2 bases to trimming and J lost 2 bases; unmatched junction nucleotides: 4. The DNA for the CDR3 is TGTGCCAGCAGCTTAACACAGGGGGAGCAAGAGACCCAGTACTTC. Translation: CASSLTQGEQETQYF. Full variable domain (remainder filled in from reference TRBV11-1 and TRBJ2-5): EAEVAQSPRYKITEKSQAVAFWCDPISGHATLYWYRQILGQGPELLVQFQDESVVDDSQLPKDRFSAERLKGVDSTLKIQPAELGDSAMYLCASSLTQGEQETQYFGPGTRLLVL.

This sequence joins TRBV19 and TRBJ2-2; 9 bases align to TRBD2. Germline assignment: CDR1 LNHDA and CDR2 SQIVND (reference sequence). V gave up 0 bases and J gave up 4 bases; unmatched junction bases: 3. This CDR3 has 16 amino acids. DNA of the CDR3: TGTGCCAGTAGTATAGATTTACTAGCGGGCACCGGGGAGCTGTTTTTT. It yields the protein CASSIDLLAGTGELFF.